Listed below are T cell receptor beta chains from one sample, sequenced in a study of T cells in Graves' hyperthyroidism and ophthalmopathy. Via MiXCR, TCRdb re-called the multiplex PCR reads, giving one row per CDR3 protein. The sample lists 20,000 to 30,000 distinct CDR3 sequences; approximately 45% were seen once. Sample: blood. The source of these receptors is a woman aged 25-40 years with Graves' hyperthyroidism. Both conserved end residues are part of each CDR3. D genes are given only for firm matches. Expanded clones are given a class, and other clones once, few, many or no size at all.

j_gene | abundance | d_gene | v_gene | CDR3aa | CDR3nt
TRBJ2-1 | many | NA | TRBV10-2 | CASRNLVERYNEQFF | TGCGCCAGCAGAAATTTAGTTGAGAGGTACAATGAGCAGTTCTTC
TRBJ2-1 | many | TRBD2 | TRBV20-1 | CSAKSGASGRARAVNEQFF | TGCAGTGCTAAATCCGGCGCTAGCGGGAGGGCCAGAGCGGTGAATGAGCAGTTCTTC
TRBJ2-7 | NA | TRBD2 | TRBV10-3 | CASRGTSRVRSSYEQYF | TGTGCCAGCAGGGGGACTAGCAGGGTCCGCAGCTCCTACGAGCAGTACTTC
TRBJ2-7 | NA | NA | TRBV20-1 | CSPRTYSYEQYF | TGCAGCCCCCGGACTTACTCCTACGAGCAGTACTTC
TRBJ2-7 | few | TRBD1 | TRBV7-9 | CASSPRTGLRYEQYF | TGTGCCAGCAGTCCTAGGACAGGCCTTCGATACGAGCAGTACTTC
TRBJ1-1 | many | NA | TRBV3-1 | CASSHAGAERTEAFF | TGTGCCAGCAGCCACGCGGGGGCAGAGAGAACTGAAGCTTTCTTT
TRBJ2-1 | many | NA | TRBV12-3/TRBV12-4 | CAIPYGLPGSDEQFF | TGTGCCATCCCGTACGGACTACCCGGTTCCGATGAGCAGTTCTTC
TRBJ1-5 | NA | NA | TRBV19 | CASNPAGGQPQHF | TGTGCCAGTAATCCGGCGGGAGGTCAGCCCCAGCATTTT
TRBJ2-5 | many | NA | TRBV6-1 | CASSEVAGSRRETQYF | TGTGCCAGCAGCGAGGTGGCGGGCAGTAGAAGAGAGACCCAGTACTTC
TRBJ1-1 | many | NA | TRBV7-8 | CASSLIGRTEAFF | TGTGCCAGCAGCTTAATAGGTCGTACTGAAGCTTTCTTT
TRBJ2-1 | NA | NA | TRBV14 | CASSQMQGTNNEQFF | TGTGCCAGCAGCCAAATGCAGGGAACTAACAATGAGCAGTTCTTC
TRBJ1-5 | NA | NA | TRBV9 | CASSVGVGNQPQHF | TGTGCCAGCAGCGTAGGTGTGGGAAATCAGCCCCAGCATTTT
TRBJ2-5 | NA | NA | TRBV2 | CASSGGGKETQYF | TGTGCCAGCAGTGGCGGAGGAAAAGAGACCCAGTACTTC
TRBJ1-3 | medium-sized | NA | TRBV15 | CATSRELRAAGNTIYF | TGTGCCACCAGCAGAGAACTTCGGGCAGCTGGAAACACCATATATTTT
TRBJ1-1 | NA | NA | TRBV2 | CASRMSANTEAFF | TGTGCCAGCAGAATGTCAGCGAACACTGAAGCTTTCTTT
TRBJ1-3 | NA | NA | TRBV6-5 | CASSYSSGGNTIYF | TGTGCCAGCAGTTACTCGAGTGGTGGAAACACCATATATTTT
TRBJ2-3 | many | TRBD1 | TRBV28 | CASSQRDRVYF | TGTGCCAGCAGCCAAAGGGACAGGGTGTATTTT
TRBJ2-1 | NA | NA | TRBV10-1 | CASSGGSEGYNEQFF | TGCGCCAGCAGTGGTGGCAGTGAAGGTTACAATGAGCAGTTCTTC
TRBJ2-7 | many | NA | TRBV3-1 | CASSQSSSVSEQYF | TGTGCCAGCAGCCAATCCAGCTCAGTGAGCGAGCAGTACTTC
TRBJ2-1 | many | NA | TRBV11-3 | CASRGVGPEQFF | TGTGCCAGCAGGGGGGTGGGACCTGAGCAGTTCTTC
TRBJ2-6 | many | NA | TRBV5-1 | CASSLRAGAGANVLTF | TGCGCCAGCAGCTTGAGGGCAGGGGCTGGGGCCAACGTCCTGACTTTC
TRBJ2-5 | many | NA | TRBV4-2 | CASSQAGVGETQYF | TGTGCCAGCAGCCAAGCGGGGGTTGGGGAGACCCAGTACTTC
TRBJ2-2 | many | TRBD1 | TRBV6-2/TRBV6-3 | CASSRGLGELFF | TGTGCCAGCAGTAGGGGGCTTGGGGAGCTGTTTTTT
TRBJ2-7 | once | NA | TRBV20-1 | CSASGDQTYEQYF | TGCAGTGCTAGCGGCGATCAAACCTACGAGCAGTACTTC
TRBJ2-6 | many | NA | TRBV12-3/TRBV12-4 | CATQPSGANVLTF | TGTGCCACCCAGCCCTCCGGGGCCAACGTCCTGACTTTC
TRBJ2-5 | NA | NA | TRBV20-1 | CSARGGGGEETQYF | TGCAGTGCTAGGGGGGGAGGGGGAGAAGAGACCCAGTACTTC
TRBJ2-7 | once | NA | TRBV7-8 | CASSQVGDEQYF | TGTGCCAGCAGCCAAGTAGGAGACGAGCAGTACTTC
TRBJ2-1 | medium-sized | NA | TRBV10-3 | CAARSNNEQFF | TGTGCCGCCCGGAGCAACAATGAGCAGTTCTTC
TRBJ1-3 | many | NA | TRBV7-8 | CASSSGISGNTMYF | TGTGCCAGCAGCTCCGGGATATCGGGAAACACCATGTATTTT
TRBJ2-3 | NA | TRBD2 | TRBV4-2 | CASSQDLLGGPKTTDTQYF | TGTGCCAGCAGCCAAGATCTGCTGGGAGGGCCGAAGACGACAGATACGCAGTATTTT
TRBJ2-1 | NA | TRBD2 | TRBV24-1 | CATSDGAGEEQFF | TGTGCCACCAGTGATGGGGCGGGAGAGGAGCAGTTCTTC
TRBJ2-3 | many | NA | TRBV9 | CASSVGGPDTQYF | TGTGCCAGCAGCGTAGGGGGGCCAGATACGCAGTATTTT
TRBJ2-7 | many | TRBD2 | TRBV30 | CAWSLLAAPTYEQYF | TGTGCCTGGAGTTTACTAGCGGCACCGACCTACGAGCAGTACTTC
TRBJ2-2 | NA | TRBD2 | TRBV2 | CASSERLAGGLGVTGELFF | TGTGCCAGCAGTGAACGACTAGCGGGGGGCTTGGGGGTCACCGGGGAGCTGTTTTTT
TRBJ2-7 | many | TRBD2 | TRBV7-9 | CASSLVRTSELYEQYF | TGTGCCAGCAGCTTAGTCAGAACTAGCGAACTGTACGAGCAGTACTTC
TRBJ2-4 | many | NA | TRBV19 | CASSIDRKLAKNIQYF | TGTGCCAGTAGTATAGATCGGAAGCTAGCCAAAAACATTCAGTACTTC
TRBJ2-1 | once | TRBD2 | TRBV11-1 | CASSLLAGSSYEQFF | TGTGCCAGCAGCTTACTAGCGGGATCTTCGTATGAGCAGTTCTTC
TRBJ1-5 | many | NA | TRBV6-1 | CASSFDQGLNQPQHF | TGTGCCAGCAGCTTCGACCAGGGCCTAAATCAGCCCCAGCATTTT